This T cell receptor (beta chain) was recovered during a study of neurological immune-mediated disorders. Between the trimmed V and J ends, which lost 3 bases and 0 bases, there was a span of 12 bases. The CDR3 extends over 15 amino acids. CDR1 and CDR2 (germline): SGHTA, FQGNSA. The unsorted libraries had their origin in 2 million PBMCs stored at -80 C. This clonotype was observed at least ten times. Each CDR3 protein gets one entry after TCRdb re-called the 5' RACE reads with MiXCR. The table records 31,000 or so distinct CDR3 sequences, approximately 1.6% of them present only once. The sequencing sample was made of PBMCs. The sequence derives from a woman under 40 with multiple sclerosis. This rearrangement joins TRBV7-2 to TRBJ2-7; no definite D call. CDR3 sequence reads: CASSFLPLSSYEQYF. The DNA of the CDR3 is TGTGCCAGCAGCTTTCTTCCGCTTAGCTCCTACGAGCAGTACTTC.